What follows are 19 T cell receptor beta chains derived from one specimen sequenced in a study of shared clonotypes between healthy human individuals. The naive CD8 population came from CD45RO-negative cells selected for CCR7, without terminally differentiated effector memory CD45RA+ cells. Generated by immunoSEQ multiplex PCR, the TCRdb table keeps only in-frame clones and is missing some. This sample has about 2.1 million clones, with 85% to 95% found just once. Source material: naive CD8+ T cells from PBMCs. These receptors were taken from a man younger than 30 in good health. Some clones in this sample may be carry-over from other donors' samples.

The chain couples TRBV10-3 to TRBJ1-1; 8 bases are shared with TRBD1. The CDR3 has 16 amino acids. The germline V gene encodes CDR1 ENHRY and CDR2 SYGVKD. With V trimmed by 5 bases and J by 0 bases, 8 bases remained unmatched. CDR3 in amino acids: CAISQNRGKMNTEAFF. The CDR3 DNA is TGTGCCATCAGTCAGAACAGGGGGAAGATGAACACTGAAGCTTTCTTT.

V and J are TRBV6-5 and TRBJ2-5; no clear D. Germline V gene sequence: CDR1 MNHEY, CDR2 SVGAGI. Trimming took off 0 bases at V and 1 base at J, with 12 bases between the two ends. The CDR3 is 16 amino acids. CDR3 bases: TGTGCCAGCAGTTACTCTAGCTTCCGGGTCCAAGAGACCCAGTACTTC. Translated, it gives CASSYSSFRVQETQYF.

The rearrangement joins TRBV5-6 to TRBJ2-1, with D perhaps being TRBD1 or TRBD2 (5 bases each). The CDR3 runs 14 residues. The germline V gene has CDR1 SGHDT and CDR2 YYEEEE. V lost 1 base to trimming and J lost 4 bases, with 9 bases between them. In DNA, the CDR3 is TGTGCCAGCAGCTTGTGGGACGGATACAATGAGCAGTTCTTC. Translated, it gives CASSLWDGYNEQFF.

This clone occurred a few times. The gene calls are TRBV6-1 and TRBJ1-2; D not resolved. This CDR3 spans 14 amino acids. Germline V gives CDR1 MNHNS, CDR2 SASEGT. V was pared by 3 bases and J by 0 bases, with 8 bases between. The CDR3 DNA follows: TGTGCCAGCAGTGACCGGGGTACTAACTATGGCTACACCTTC. Translated: CASSDRGTNYGYTF.

The chain links TRBV29-1 to TRBJ2-1, with D possibly matching TRBD1 (6 bases). There are 13 residues in the CDR3. Germline V lookup: CDR1 SQVTM, CDR2 ANQGSEA. V was trimmed by 7 bases and J by 7 bases, leaving 17 bases between them. The CDR3: CSGNGGMGNEQFF. The CDR3 bases are TGCAGCGGGAATGGGGGCATGGGGAATGAGCAGTTCTTC.

The chain joins TRBV28 to TRBJ2-1; TRBD1 agrees at 7 bases. The CDR3 is made up of 13 amino acids. J lost 1 base, V lost 10 bases, and 4 bases had no gene match. Germline assignment: CDR1 MDHEN and CDR2 SYDVKM. The CDR3 loop reads CATRQGSYNEQFF. CDR3 nucleotide sequence: TGTGCCACCAGACAGGGTTCCTACAATGAGCAGTTCTTC.

This clone occurred a few times. This chain connects TRBV4-1 to TRBJ2-7; 7 nucleotides align to TRBD1. The V gene's germline CDR1 is MGHRA and CDR2 YSYEKL. The CDR3 length is 14 residues. V lost 2 bases to trimming and J lost 5 bases; unmatched junction nucleotides: 6. CDR3 in amino acids: CASSQSQGTNEQYF. DNA of the CDR3: TGCGCCAGCAGCCAATCACAGGGGACGAACGAGCAGTACTTC.

This clone was recorded once. This sequence joins TRBV27 and TRBJ2-5; TRBD2 is a possible D gene (7 bases). V was pared by 1 base and J by 1 base, with 10 bases between. Germline V CDR1 and CDR2: MNHEY, SMNVEV (reference sequence). The CDR3 is made up of 15 amino acids. The CDR3 DNA follows: TGTGCCAGCAGTTTATTTGCGGGGGCCCAAGAGACCCAGTACTTC. Protein product: CASSLFAGAQETQYF.

The J gene is TRBJ1-1, the V gene TRBV7-9, with D perhaps TRBD1 (6 bases). Germline CDR1 SEHNR, CDR2 FQNEAQ (reference sequence). This CDR3 has 14 amino acids. Trimming left V 5 bases short and J 2 bases short, with 12 bases between. CDR3: CASSPGQFNTEAFF. The CDR3 DNA is TGTGCCAGCAGCCCCGGACAGTTTAACACTGAAGCTTTCTTT. Full variable domain (rest looked up from reference TRBV7-9 and TRBJ1-1): DTGVSQNPRHKITKRGQNVTFRCDPISEHNRLYWYRQTLGQGPEFLTYFQNEAQLEKSRLLSDRFSAERPKGSFSTLEIQRTEQGDSAMYLCASSPGQFNTEAFFGQGTRLTVV.

This chain joins TRBV13 and TRBJ1-4; D unresolved. The CDR3 extends over 17 amino acids. V lost 4 bases, J lost 2 bases, and 17 bases lay in between. Looked up from germline, CDR1 is PRHDT and CDR2 is FYEKMQ (reference sequence). CDR3 sequence reads: CASSSIGGLSTNEKLFF. DNA for the CDR3: TGTGCCAGCAGCTCCATCGGCGGACTTTCGACTAATGAAAAACTGTTTTTT.

The genes are TRBV27 and TRBJ1-4; D ambiguous. CDR3 length equals 14 residues. Germline loops: CDR1 MNHEY, CDR2 SMNVEV (reference sequence). Trimming cost V 3 bases and J 4 bases, with 9 bases left between them. The CDR3 coding sequence is TGTGCCAGCAGTTTTAGAGGGAATAATGAAAAACTGTTTTTT. Translating gives CASSFRGNNEKLFF.

The genes are TRBV7-9 and TRBJ1-6, with D possibly matching TRBD1 (5 bases). The germline V gene has CDR1 SEHNR and CDR2 FQNEAQ (reference sequence). The length of the CDR3 is 16 residues. V lost 1 base, J lost 4 bases, and 11 bases lay in between. CDR3 amino acids: CASSLGWQGYNSPLHF. The CDR3 DNA is TGTGCCAGCAGCTTAGGGTGGCAGGGTTATAATTCACCCCTCCACTTT.

This chain connects TRBV28 to TRBJ2-5; possible D gene TRBD2, 5 bases. CDR3 length: 15 residues. The V gene's germline CDR1 is MDHEN and CDR2 SYDVKM. The ends were cut back, 7 bases at V and 5 bases at J, with 20 bases in the middle. The chain's CDR3 is CASTSRGGFGETQYF. The CDR3 DNA reads TGTGCCAGCACCTCGAGAGGAGGATTCGGGGAGACCCAGTACTTC.

J is TRBJ2-1 and V is TRBV6-5; D unresolved. Germline CDR1 is MNHEY and CDR2 is SVGAGI. V gave up 10 bases and J gave up 7 bases, with 11 bases separating them. This CDR3 region has 11 residues. CDR3 region: CATKWSNEQFF. The CDR3 DNA is TGTGCCACCAAATGGAGTAATGAGCAGTTCTTC.

The V call is TRBV15, the J call TRBJ2-5; perhaps TRBD2 as D (6 bases). Germline lookup yields CDR1 LNHNV and CDR2 YYDKDF (reference sequence). Trimming took off 5 bases at V and 0 bases at J, with 16 bases between the two ends. CDR3 length: 16 amino acids. The DNA for the CDR3 is TGTGCCACCAGCCACGGGGGTTTGGGGTACCAAGAGACCCAGTACTTC. Its translation: CATSHGGLGYQETQYF.

The V call is TRBV27, the J call TRBJ2-3, with D perhaps being TRBD1 or TRBD2 (5 bases each). Trimming left V 2 bases short and J 2 bases short, with 14 bases between. CDR3 size: 16 residues. Germline CDR1 reads MNHEY; CDR2 reads SMNVEV (reference sequence). The CDR3 nucleotides read TGTGCCAGCAGTTTAATCGGGACGGCGGACACAGATACGCAGTATTTT. Amino acids: CASSLIGTADTDTQYF.

DNA of the CDR3: TGTGCCAGCAGTGACTCGATAGGCTTAATTTCAGAGCAGTTCTTC. The encoded protein is CASSDSIGLISEQFF. V and J are TRBV6-4 and TRBJ2-1; D not resolved. This CDR3 is built from 15 residues. The germline V gene has CDR1 MRHNA and CDR2 SNTAGT. V dropped 0 bases and J dropped 10 bases, with 16 bases sitting between them.

This rearrangement joins TRBV27 to TRBJ2-7; D possibly uses TRBD1 or TRBD2 (6 bases each). The CDR3 is 12 residues long. Per germline, CDR1 MNHEY and CDR2 SMNVEV (reference sequence). V dropped 6 bases and J dropped 3 bases, with 9 bases sitting between them. The CDR3 DNA follows: TGTGCCAGCAGCAGGGGACTCTACGAGCAGTACTTC. Translated, it gives CASSRGLYEQYF.

This rearrangement joins TRBV30 to TRBJ2-3, with TRBD2 matching 10 bases. With V trimmed by 6 bases and J by 4 bases, 4 bases remained unmatched. There are 13 residues in the CDR3. The germline V gene has CDR1 GTSNPN and CDR2 SVGIG (reference sequence). CDR3 region: CACLAGAADTQYF. Here the CDR3 DNA reads TGTGCCTGCCTAGCGGGAGCTGCAGATACGCAGTATTTT.